This TCR beta chain comes out of a study of T-cell reconstitution after alpha-beta-depleted transplantation in children. Points from the study as a whole: Recipient T cells and thymic progenitors that survived were the source of the high TCRbeta diversity seen at day 60 in some patients.

This CDR3 spans 12 amino acids. The germline V and J ends were trimmed by 8 bases and 6 bases, with 10 bases remaining between them. Regarding this clonotype: Its specificity is unknown.

The library targeted TCRbeta and was prepared with unique molecular identifiers. A single record per CDR3 protein comes from TCRdb applying MiXCR to the PCR reads. The profile shows about 830,000 distinct CDR3 sequences, around 17% of them singletons. This chain joins TRBV12-3 or TRBV12-4 and TRBJ2-2; D uncertain. Sequencing was performed on PBMCs, mostly from graft donor cells, taken 360 days after TCRalphabeta/CD19-depleted stem cell transplant. The TCR was taken from a male patient under 18 who had a stem cell transplant for acute lymphoblastic leukemia, so the T cells may come from the graft donor. The CDR3 sequence is CASEFRAGELFF. The CDR3 DNA reads as TGTGCCAGCGAGTTTAGGGCCGGGGAGCTGTTTTTT.